The text below deals with one T cell receptor beta chain. Its matching antigen is unknown. Assay: immunoSEQ multiplex PCR; the TCRdb copy retains only in-frame clones and omits some. The repertoire consists of tens of thousands of clones, with roughly 80% occurring once and the leading ten covering 2.5% to 3.5%. The data belong to a study of vaccination effects on CD4 cells after COVID-19. On the study more broadly: Cultures of a few million PBMC per well contained around 10 IU/ml IL-2 plus 10 ug/ml peptides. Study-wide findings and caveats: Few convalescent patients were studied, and early post-infection samples were lacking.

Culturing for 9 to 10 days preceded CD4+ T cell isolation. IL-2 medium took the place of half the medium on both days 3 and 7. Per germline, CDR1 SGHDT and CDR2 YYEEEE. The CDR3 totals 16 residues. With 4 bases clipped from V and 0 bases from J, the junction kept 9 bases outside the gene matches. This chain joins TRBV5-6 and TRBJ1-2; 7 nucleotides agree with TRBD1. The sequence was collected from a human donor who received a COVID-19 vaccine. The material was CD4+ T cells from PBMCs cultured without peptide, obtained before COVID-19 vaccination. The CDR3 DNA reads TGTGCCAGCAGCCAAGTGAACAGGGGAGCTAACTATGGCTACACCTTC. Its translation: CASSQVNRGANYGYTF.